This T cell receptor (beta chain) was sequenced in a study of tumor and adjacent non-tumor tissue in lung cancer. Study at large: Histology: under 15 adenocarcinoma, a couple of squamous cell carcinoma, 1 small cell lung cancer. Study findings and constraints: Tumor repertoires had a smaller top 100 clone share than normal lung. Higher tumor TCR diversity was associated with shorter survival.

The template was RNA from unsorted bulk tissue. Chemotherapy-naive patients with new lung cancer underwent thoracic surgery in China, August–late 2014. The library came from three nested PCR rounds adapted from ARM-PCR protocols. MiXCR, run by TCRdb on the multiplex PCR reads, gives a single entry per CDR3 protein. The sample comprises 90,000 or so distinct CDR3 sequences, more than 60% of which are singletons, and 15% rests with the top ten. Comments on this clonotype: The antigen is undetermined.

Germline CDR1 and CDR2: SGHAT and FQDESV (reference sequence). This CDR3 is built from 13 residues. V was clipped by 5 bases and J by 13 bases, with 20 bases between them. The sequenced sample was lung tumor tissue. The chain couples TRBV11-1 to TRBJ2-5, with no clear D. The sequence was obtained from an older man with non-small cell lung cancer. The CDR3 here is CASSPDGIETRYF. The DNA for the CDR3 is TGTGCCAGCAGCCCGGACGGAATCGAGACTCGGTACTTC.